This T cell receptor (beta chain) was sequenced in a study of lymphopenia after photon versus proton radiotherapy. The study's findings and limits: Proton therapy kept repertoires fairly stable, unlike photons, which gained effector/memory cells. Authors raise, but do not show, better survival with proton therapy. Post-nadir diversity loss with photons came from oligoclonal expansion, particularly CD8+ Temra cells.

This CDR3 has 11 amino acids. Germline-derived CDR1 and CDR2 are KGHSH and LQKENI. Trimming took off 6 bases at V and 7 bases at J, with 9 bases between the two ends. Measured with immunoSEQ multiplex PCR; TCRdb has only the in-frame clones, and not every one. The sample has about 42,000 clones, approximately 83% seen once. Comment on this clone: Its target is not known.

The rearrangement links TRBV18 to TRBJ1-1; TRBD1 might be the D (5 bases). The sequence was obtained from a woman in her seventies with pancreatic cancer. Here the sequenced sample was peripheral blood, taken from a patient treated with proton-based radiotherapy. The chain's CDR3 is CASSPDSEAFF. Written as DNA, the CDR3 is TGTGCCAGCTCCCCCGACAGTGAAGCTTTCTTT.